These 15 T cell receptor beta chains came from one sample sequenced in a study of blood T cell repertoires in COVID-19. The method was immunoSEQ multiplex PCR; TCRdb's version includes in-frame clones alone and lacks a portion of them. Here the sample spans about 150,000 clones, around 83% being singletons. The specimen was peripheral blood. The receptors here all came from an elderly woman with acute or convalescent COVID-19.

This clone turned up a few times. The chain recombines TRBV3-1 (or the pseudogene TRBV3-2) with TRBJ1-5; no reliable D call. Germline CDR1 LGHDT, CDR2 YNNKEL (reference sequence). There are 13 residues in the CDR3. Trimming cost V 4 bases and J 5 bases, with 9 bases left between them. The CDR3 loop is CASSPDGDQPQHF. DNA of the CDR3: TGTGCCAGCAGCCCGGACGGGGATCAGCCCCAGCATTTT.

The rearrangement links TRBV9 to TRBJ1-1; D is unresolved. CDR1 and CDR2 (germline): SGDLS, YYNGEE. The CDR3 extends over 15 amino acids. V shed 4 bases and J shed 1 base, with 14 bases lying between them. CDR3 sequence: CASSPGGAQNTEAFF. The CDR3 DNA follows: TGTGCCAGCAGCCCTGGAGGAGCCCAGAACACTGAAGCTTTCTTT. Complete variable domain (other parts from reference TRBV9 and TRBJ1-1): DSGVTQTPKHLITATGQRVTLRCSPRSGDLSVYWYQQSLDQGLQFLIQYYNGEERAKGNILERFSAQQFPDLHSELNLSSLELGDSALYFCASSPGGAQNTEAFFGQGTRLTVV.

The CDR3 spells CASSSDWRSYNEQFF. In nucleotides, the CDR3 is TGTGCCAGCAGCTCCGACTGGCGCTCCTACAATGAGCAGTTCTTC. This chain links TRBV9 with TRBJ2-1; D is unclear. With 4 bases removed from V and 0 bases from J, the gap between germline ends came to 11 bases. This CDR3 region has 15 residues. Per the germline V gene, CDR1 is SGDLS and CDR2 is YYNGEE.

V is TRBV10-3 and J is TRBJ2-3, with 7 bases fitting TRBD2. The CDR3 runs 14 residues. V shed 10 bases, J shed 1 base, and the junction held 8 bases outside the gene matches. Germline loops: CDR1 ENHRY, CDR2 SYGVKD. CDR3: CATGPSGRTDTQYF. In nucleotides, the CDR3 is TGTGCCACTGGGCCTAGCGGACGCACAGATACGCAGTATTTT.

V gene TRBV4-1 combines with J gene TRBJ1-5; maybe TRBD1 (6 bases). Trimming removed 0 bases from V and 3 bases from J, with 9 bases in between. The CDR3 totals 15 residues. Germline V gives CDR1 MGHRA, CDR2 YSYEKL. The CDR3 region has the DNA TGCGCCAGCAGCCAAGAAAACAGGGTCAATCAGCCCCAGCATTTT. It is translated as CASSQENRVNQPQHF.

V is TRBV19 and J is TRBJ1-1; 8 bases map to TRBD1. The CDR3 has 17 residues. After removal of 6 bases from V and 7 bases from J, the junction contained 19 bases not matched to a gene. The germline V gene has CDR1 LNHDA and CDR2 SQIVND (reference sequence). The CDR3 nucleotides read TGTGCCAGTAGCTTACAAACAGGGGGGTCGCGGCCCGGTGAAGCTTTCTTT. Its protein is CASSLQTGGSRPGEAFF.

The chain employs TRBV19 and TRBJ1-2; D call uncertain. CDR3 length: 11 residues. V was pared by 4 bases and J by 2 bases, with 2 bases between. In germline, CDR1 is LNHDA, CDR2 SQIVND (reference sequence). This CDR3 is CASSTNYGYTF. CDR3 coding DNA: TGTGCCAGTAGTACGAACTATGGCTACACCTTC.

CDR3 nucleotides: TGCGCCAGCAGCCCCCCGGGCGGACAGGCCGAAAAACTGTTTTTT. It translates to CASSPPGGQAEKLFF. The chain uses TRBV5-1 and TRBJ1-4, with TRBD1 identical over 7 bases. Germline lookup yields CDR1 SGHRS and CDR2 YFSETQ. Germline trimming cut 4 bases from V and 8 bases from J; bases unmatched to any gene: 11. This CDR3 has 15 amino acids.

The CDR3 DNA follows: TGTGCCAGCAGTTACTTGGGGACAGCTTACGATGAGCAGTTCTTC. As protein: CASSYLGTAYDEQFF. The chain is built from TRBV6-5 and TRBJ2-1, with 7 positions matching TRBD1. CDR3 length equals 15 residues. Losses at the gene ends were 1 base for V and 8 bases for J; bases not matched to a gene: 8. Germline-derived CDR1 and CDR2 are MNHEY and SVGAGI.

The genes are TRBV6-5 and TRBJ2-5; TRBD1 agrees at 7 bases. V dropped 5 bases and J dropped 2; count of bases not matched to a gene: 8. CDR1 and CDR2 (germline): MNHEY, SVGAGI. The CDR3 sequence is 15 residues long. CDR3 region: CASSLLTTGQETQYF. The DNA for the CDR3 is TGTGCCAGCAGTCTCCTGACGACAGGGCAAGAGACCCAGTACTTC.

This chain joins TRBV12-3 or TRBV12-4 and TRBJ1-1, with 9 bases aligning to TRBD1. The V and J ends lost 7 bases and 10 bases, in that order; junction bases with no gene match: 4. CDR3 size: 11 residues. The CDR3 spells CASTRQGGAFF. The CDR3 DNA sequence: TGTGCCAGCACCAGACAGGGGGGAGCTTTCTTT.

The rearrangement links TRBV6-6 to TRBJ1-2; a weak D match, TRBD1 (6 bases). Trimming shortened V by 7 bases and J by 10 bases, and 16 bases separated the two germline ends. The CDR3 covers 12 residues. Germline-derived CDR1 and CDR2 are MNHNY and SVGAGI (reference sequence). The DNA for the CDR3 is TGTGCCAGCACCCTCAGGACAGATGACTACACCTTC. This translates into CASTLRTDDYTF.

The chain has TRBV6-5 and TRBJ2-4; 8 bases agree with TRBD2. With V trimmed by 4 bases and J by 3 bases, 2 bases remained unmatched. Germline V gene lookup returns CDR1 MNHEY and CDR2 SVGAGI. This CDR3 contains 14 residues. The CDR3 region is CASSFRGGKNIQYF. In DNA, the CDR3 is TGTGCCAGCAGTTTTCGGGGGGGCAAAAACATTCAGTACTTC.

This clone was seen once. The J gene is TRBJ2-7, the V gene TRBV10-1; D ambiguous. Germline CDR1 and CDR2: WNHNN and SYGVQD (reference sequence). There are 14 residues in the CDR3. The V end was cut by 0 bases, the J end by 2 bases, with 8 bases between. The CDR3 protein is CASSESRETYEQYF. DNA of the CDR3: TGCGCCAGCAGTGAGTCTAGAGAGACCTACGAGCAGTACTTC.

The chain recombines TRBV3-1 (or the pseudogene TRBV3-2) with TRBJ1-5; D unresolved. Per the germline V gene, CDR1 is LGHDT and CDR2 is YNNKEL (reference sequence). The ends were cut back, 1 base at V and 7 bases at J, with 8 bases in the middle. The CDR3 is 13 residues long. The CDR3 coding sequence is TGTGCCAGCAGCCAAGGGACGGGGCAGCCCCAGCATTTT. Its protein is CASSQGTGQPQHF.